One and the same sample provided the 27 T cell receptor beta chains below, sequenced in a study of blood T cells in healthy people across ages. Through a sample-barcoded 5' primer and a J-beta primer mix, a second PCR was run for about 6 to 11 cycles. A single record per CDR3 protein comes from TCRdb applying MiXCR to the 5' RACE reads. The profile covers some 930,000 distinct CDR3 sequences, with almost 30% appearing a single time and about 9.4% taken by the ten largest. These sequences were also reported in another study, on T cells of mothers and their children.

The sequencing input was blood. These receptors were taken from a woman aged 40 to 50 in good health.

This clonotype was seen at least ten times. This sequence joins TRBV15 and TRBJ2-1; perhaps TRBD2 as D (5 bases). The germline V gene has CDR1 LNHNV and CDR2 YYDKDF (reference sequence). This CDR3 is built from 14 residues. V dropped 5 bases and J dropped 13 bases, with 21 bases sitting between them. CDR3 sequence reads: CATSGPEGRVGQFF. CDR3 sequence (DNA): TGTGCCACCAGCGGCCCCGAGGGAAGGGTAGGACAGTTCTTC. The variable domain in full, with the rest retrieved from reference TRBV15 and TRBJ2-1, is DAMVIQNPRYQVTQFGKPVTLSCSQTLNHNVMYWYQQKSSQAPKLLFHYYDKDFNNEADTPDNFQSRRPNTSFCFLDIRSPGLGDTAMYLCATSGPEGRVGQFFGPGTRLTVL.

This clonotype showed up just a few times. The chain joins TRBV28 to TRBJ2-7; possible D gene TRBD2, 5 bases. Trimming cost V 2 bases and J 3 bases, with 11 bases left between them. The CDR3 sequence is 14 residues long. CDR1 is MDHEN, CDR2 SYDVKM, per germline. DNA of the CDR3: TGTGCCAGCAGTTTAACAGATGACTACTACGAGCAGTACTTC. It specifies CASSLTDDYYEQYF. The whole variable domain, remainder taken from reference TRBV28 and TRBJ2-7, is DVKVTQSSRYLVKRTGEKVFLECVQDMDHENMFWYRQDPGLGLRLIYFSYDVKMKEKGDIPEGYSVSREKKERFSLILESASTNQTSMYLCASSLTDDYYEQYFGPGTRLTVT.

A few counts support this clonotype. CDR3: CASSADGGPNEKLFF. The CDR3 bases are TGTGCCAGCAGCGCAGATGGTGGACCTAATGAAAAACTGTTTTTT. V and J are TRBV9 and TRBJ1-4, with D unclear. This CDR3 spans 15 amino acids. The V and J ends lost 3 bases and 3 bases respectively, with 12 bases between them. Germline V CDR1 and CDR2: SGDLS, YYNGEE.

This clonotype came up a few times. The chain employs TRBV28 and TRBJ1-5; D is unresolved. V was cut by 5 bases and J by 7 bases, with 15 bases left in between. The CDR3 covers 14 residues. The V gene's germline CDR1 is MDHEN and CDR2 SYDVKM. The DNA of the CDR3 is TGTGCCAGCAGTCCCTTGACCCCCTGGCAGCCCCAGCATTTT. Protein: CASSPLTPWQPQHF.

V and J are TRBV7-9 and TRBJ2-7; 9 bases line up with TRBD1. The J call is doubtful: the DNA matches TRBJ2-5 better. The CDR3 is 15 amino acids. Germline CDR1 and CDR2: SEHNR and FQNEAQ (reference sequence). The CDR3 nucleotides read TGTGCCAGCAGCAAACAGGGGGCGCTCGTGGAGACCCAGTACTTC. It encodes CASSKQGALVETQYF.

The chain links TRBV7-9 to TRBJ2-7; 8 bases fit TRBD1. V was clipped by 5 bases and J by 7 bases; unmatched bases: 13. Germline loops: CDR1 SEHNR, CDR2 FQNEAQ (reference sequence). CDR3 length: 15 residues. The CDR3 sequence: CASSPAGTGYNEQYF. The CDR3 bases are TGTGCCAGCAGCCCAGCCGGGACAGGCTACAATGAGCAGTACTTC. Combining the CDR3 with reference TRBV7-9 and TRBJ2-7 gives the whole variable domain DTGVSQNPRHKITKRGQNVTFRCDPISEHNRLYWYRQTLGQGPEFLTYFQNEAQLEKSRLLSDRFSAERPKGSFSTLEIQRTEQGDSAMYLCASSPAGTGYNEQYFGPGTRLTVT.

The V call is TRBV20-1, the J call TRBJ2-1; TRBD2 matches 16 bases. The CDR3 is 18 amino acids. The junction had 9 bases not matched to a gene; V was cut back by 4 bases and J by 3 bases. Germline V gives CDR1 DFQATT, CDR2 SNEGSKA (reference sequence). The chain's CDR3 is CSAIHPGTSGGDYNEQFF. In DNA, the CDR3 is TGCAGTGCTATACATCCCGGGACTAGCGGGGGGGACTACAATGAGCAGTTCTTC.

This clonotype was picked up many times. The CDR3 DNA reads TGTGCCAGCAAAGATCAACAGGGGGTCGCAGCGCAGTATTTT. Protein: CASKDQQGVAAQYF. The chain links TRBV6-5 to TRBJ2-3; 8 bases map to TRBD1. The CDR3 sequence is 14 residues long. The V gene's germline CDR1 is MNHEY and CDR2 SVGAGI. V was pared by 7 bases and J by 10 bases, with 13 bases of the junction left unmatched.

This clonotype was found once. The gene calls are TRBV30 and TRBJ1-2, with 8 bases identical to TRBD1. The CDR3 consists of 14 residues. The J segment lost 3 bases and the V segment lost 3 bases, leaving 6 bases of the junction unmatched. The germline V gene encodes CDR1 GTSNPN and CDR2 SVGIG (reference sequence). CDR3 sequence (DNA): TGTGCCTGGAGCTTGGGCAGGGGGCACTATGGCTACACCTTC. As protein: CAWSLGRGHYGYTF.

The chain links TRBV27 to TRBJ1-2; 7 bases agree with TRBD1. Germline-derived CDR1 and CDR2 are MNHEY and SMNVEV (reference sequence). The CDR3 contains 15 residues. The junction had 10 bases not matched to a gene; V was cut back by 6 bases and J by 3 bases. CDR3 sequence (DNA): TGTGCCAGCAGCCCCCGACAGGGAGCGGACTATGGCTACACCTTC. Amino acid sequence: CASSPRQGADYGYTF.

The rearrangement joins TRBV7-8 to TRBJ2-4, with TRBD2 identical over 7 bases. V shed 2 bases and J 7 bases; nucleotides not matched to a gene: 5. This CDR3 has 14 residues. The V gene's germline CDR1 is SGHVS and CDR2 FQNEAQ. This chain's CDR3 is CASSLYGGLNIQYF. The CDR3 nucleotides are TGTGCCAGCAGCTTATACGGGGGGTTGAACATTCAGTACTTC. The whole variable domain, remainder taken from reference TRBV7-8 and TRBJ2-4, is GAGVSQSPRYKVAKRGQDVALRCDPISGHVSLFWYQQALGQGPEFLTYFQNEAQLDKSGLPSDRFFAERPEGSVSTLKIQRTQQEDSAVYLCASSLYGGLNIQYFGAGTRLSVL.

CDR3 protein: CASIALRGHTEAFF. CDR3 nucleotide sequence: TGTGCCAGCATAGCCCTCAGGGGGCACACTGAAGCTTTCTTT. The gene calls are TRBV12-3 or TRBV12-4 and TRBJ1-1, with 8 bases identical to TRBD1. J gave up 3 bases and V 7 bases, and 7 bases lay outside the gene matches. The CDR3 is 14 amino acids.

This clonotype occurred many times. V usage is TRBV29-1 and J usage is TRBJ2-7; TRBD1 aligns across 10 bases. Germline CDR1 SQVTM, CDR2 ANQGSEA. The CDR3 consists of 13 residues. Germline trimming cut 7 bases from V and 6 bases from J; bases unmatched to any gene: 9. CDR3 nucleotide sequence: TGCAGCGCTTCCGGGACAGGGGTGGGCGAGCAGTACTTC. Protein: CSASGTGVGEQYF.

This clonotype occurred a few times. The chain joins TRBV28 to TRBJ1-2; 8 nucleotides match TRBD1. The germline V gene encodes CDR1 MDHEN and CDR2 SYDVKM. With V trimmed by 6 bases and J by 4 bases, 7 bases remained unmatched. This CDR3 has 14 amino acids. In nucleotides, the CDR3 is TGTGCCAGCAGCAGGACAGGGTTCGCCTATGGCTACACCTTC. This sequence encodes CASSRTGFAYGYTF.

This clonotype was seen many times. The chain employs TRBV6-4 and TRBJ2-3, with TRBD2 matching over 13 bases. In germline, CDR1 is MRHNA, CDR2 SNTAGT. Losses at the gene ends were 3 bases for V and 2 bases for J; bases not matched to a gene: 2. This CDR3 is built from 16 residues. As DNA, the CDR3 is TGTGCCAGCAGTGATACTAGCGGGGGGGCCACAGATACGCAGTATTTT. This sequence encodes CASSDTSGGATDTQYF.

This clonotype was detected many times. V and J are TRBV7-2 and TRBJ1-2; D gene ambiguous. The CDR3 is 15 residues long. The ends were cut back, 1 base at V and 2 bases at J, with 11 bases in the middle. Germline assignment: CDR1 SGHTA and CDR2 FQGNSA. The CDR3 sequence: CASSLELVGNYGYTF. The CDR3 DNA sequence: TGTGCCAGCAGCTTAGAACTGGTGGGCAACTATGGCTACACCTTC.

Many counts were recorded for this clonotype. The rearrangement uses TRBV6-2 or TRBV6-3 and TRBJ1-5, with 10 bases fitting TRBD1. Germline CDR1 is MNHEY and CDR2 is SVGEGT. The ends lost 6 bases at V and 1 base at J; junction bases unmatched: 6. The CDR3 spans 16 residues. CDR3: CASSPGQGRSNQPQHF. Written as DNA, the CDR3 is TGTGCCAGCAGCCCGGGACAGGGGCGGAGCAATCAGCCCCAGCATTTT.

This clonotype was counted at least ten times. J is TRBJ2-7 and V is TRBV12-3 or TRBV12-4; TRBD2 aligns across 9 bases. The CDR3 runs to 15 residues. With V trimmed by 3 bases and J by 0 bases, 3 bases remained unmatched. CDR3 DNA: TGTGCCAGCAGTTTCTCTAGCGGGGTCTCCTACGAGCAGTACTTC. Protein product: CASSFSSGVSYEQYF.

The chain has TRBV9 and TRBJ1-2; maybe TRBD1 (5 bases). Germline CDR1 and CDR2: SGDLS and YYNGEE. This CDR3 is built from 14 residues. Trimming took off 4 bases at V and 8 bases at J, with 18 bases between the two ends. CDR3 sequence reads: CASSRTQRIGGYTF. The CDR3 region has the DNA TGTGCCAGCAGCCGGACACAACGGATAGGGGGCTACACCTTC.

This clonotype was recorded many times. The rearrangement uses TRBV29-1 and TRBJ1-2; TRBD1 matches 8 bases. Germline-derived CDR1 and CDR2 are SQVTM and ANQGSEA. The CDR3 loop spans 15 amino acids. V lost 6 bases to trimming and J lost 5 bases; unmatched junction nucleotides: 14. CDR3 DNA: TGCAGCGTCGATGTTAGGGACAGGTGTTGTTATGGCTACACCTTC. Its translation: CSVDVRDRCCYGYTF.

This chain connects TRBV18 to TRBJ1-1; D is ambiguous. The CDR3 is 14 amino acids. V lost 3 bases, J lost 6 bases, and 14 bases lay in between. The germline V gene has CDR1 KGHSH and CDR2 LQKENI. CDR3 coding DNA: TGTGCCAGCTCACCCCTAATGACGGAGGCTGAAGCTTTCTTT. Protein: CASSPLMTEAEAFF.

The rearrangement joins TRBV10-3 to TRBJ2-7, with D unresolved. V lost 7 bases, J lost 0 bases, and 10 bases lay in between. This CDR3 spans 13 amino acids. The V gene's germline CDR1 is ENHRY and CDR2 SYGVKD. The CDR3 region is CAIKVESSYEQYF. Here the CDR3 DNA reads TGTGCCATCAAGGTAGAGAGCTCCTACGAGCAGTACTTC.

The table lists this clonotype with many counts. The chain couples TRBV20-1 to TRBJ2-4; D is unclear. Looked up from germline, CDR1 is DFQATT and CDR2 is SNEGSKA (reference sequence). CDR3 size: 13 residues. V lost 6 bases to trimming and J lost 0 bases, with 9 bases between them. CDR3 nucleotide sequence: TGCAGTGCCCCGGATCAAGCCAAAAACATTCAGTACTTC. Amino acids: CSAPDQAKNIQYF.

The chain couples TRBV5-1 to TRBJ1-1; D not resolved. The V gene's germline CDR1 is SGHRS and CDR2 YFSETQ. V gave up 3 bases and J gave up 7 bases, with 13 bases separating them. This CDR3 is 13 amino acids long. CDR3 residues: CASSSGAAGEAFF. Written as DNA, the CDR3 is TGCGCCAGCAGCTCCGGAGCGGCTGGTGAAGCTTTCTTT. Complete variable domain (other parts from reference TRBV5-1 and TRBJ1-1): KAGVTQTPRYLIKTRGQQVTLSCSPISGHRSVSWYQQTPGQGLQFLFEYFSETQRNKGNFPGRFSGRQFSNSRSEMNVSTLELGDSALYLCASSSGAAGEAFFGQGTRLTVV.

CDR3 residues: CASSLSSGNYGYTF. The CDR3 DNA reads as TGTGCCAGCAGTTTATCTTCCGGGAACTATGGCTACACCTTC. V and J are TRBV27 and TRBJ1-2, with no clear D. Germline V CDR1 and CDR2: MNHEY, SMNVEV (reference sequence). This CDR3 comprises 14 residues. Trimming stripped 0 bases from V and 2 bases from J, with 7 bases between.

CDR3 bases: TGTGCCAGCAGCCACCAGGGACAGGGAACAGATACGCAGTATTTT. Amino acid sequence: CASSHQGQGTDTQYF. V gene TRBV14 combines with J gene TRBJ2-3, with TRBD1 matching over 9 bases. V was clipped by 3 bases and J by 3 bases; unmatched bases: 4. The length of the CDR3 is 15 residues. Germline CDR1 and CDR2: SGHDN and FVKESK.

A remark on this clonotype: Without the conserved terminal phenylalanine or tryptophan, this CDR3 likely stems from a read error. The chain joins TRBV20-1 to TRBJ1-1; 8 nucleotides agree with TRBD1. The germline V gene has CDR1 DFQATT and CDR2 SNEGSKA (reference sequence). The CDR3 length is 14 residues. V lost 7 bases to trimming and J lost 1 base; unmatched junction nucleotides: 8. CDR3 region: CSVLQGAKNTEAFV. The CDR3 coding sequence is TGCAGTGTCTTGCAGGGGGCCAAGAACACTGAAGCTTTCGTT.